This TCR beta chain is drawn from a study of T cells in Graves' hyperthyroidism and ophthalmopathy. The source material, RNA transcripts, was used to amplify TCR beta CDR3 regions. The HTBI primer set served for first-round RT-PCR of the TCR CDR3. MiXCR was run by TCRdb on the multiplex PCR reads, yielding one entry per CDR3 protein. Of 250,000 to 350,000 distinct CDR3 sequences detected, approximately 21% appear once; the ten largest clones hold about 60%. This clonotype came up a few times. This CDR3 is 13 amino acids long. Looked up from germline, CDR1 is DFQATT and CDR2 is SNEGSKA (reference sequence). The V end lost 5 bases, the J end lost 1 base, and 11 bases lay between the germline ends. Orbital computed tomography, thyroid ultrasound, serum thyroxine and TRAb, and clinical symptoms together informed the diagnoses.

J is TRBJ2-5 and V is TRBV20-1, with D hard to call. The sequenced sample consisted of blood. This TCR derives from a man aged 25 to 40 with Graves' ophthalmopathy. In DNA, the CDR3 is TGCAGTGCTGGTATGAGCGCCCAAGAGACCCAGTACTTC. Translation gives CSAGMSAQETQYF.